The 16 T cell receptor beta chains below come from one sample, sequenced in a study of T cell responses to AZD1222 COVID-19 vaccine. The protocol was immunoSEQ multiplex PCR, while the TCRdb copy is restricted to in-frame clones and leaves out a portion. Of roughly 170,000 clones in the sample, 90% were seen once. Sequenced material: peripheral blood, taken on day 0 of AZD1222 vaccination. These receptors were obtained from an adult in good health.

The V and J genes are TRBV7-2 and TRBJ1-1; D is unclear. Germline-derived CDR1 and CDR2 are SGHTA and FQGNSA. This CDR3 has 13 amino acids. Trimming cost V 5 bases and J 5 bases, with 12 bases left between them. The CDR3 loop reads CASSPWMGTEAFF. The CDR3 DNA reads TGTGCCAGCAGCCCGTGGATGGGTACTGAAGCTTTCTTT.

This chain connects TRBV3-1 (or the pseudogene TRBV3-2) to TRBJ2-1; 14 bases line up with TRBD2. This CDR3 region has 17 residues. The germline gives CDR1 LGHDT, CDR2 YNNKEL (reference sequence). The trim removed 4 bases at V and 10 bases at J, leaving 12 bases unmatched. The CDR3 DNA follows: TGTGCCAGCAGCCCCTGGACTAGCGGGGGGAAGCTGGGGGAGCAGTTCTTC. It is translated as CASSPWTSGGKLGEQFF.

Comment on this clone: The sample carries other DNA sequences with the same CDR3. This chain uses TRBV9 with TRBJ2-5; 12 nucleotides match TRBD2. The CDR3 loop spans 16 amino acids. After removal of 0 bases from V and 5 bases from J, the junction contained 5 bases not matched to a gene. Looked up from germline, CDR1 is SGDLS and CDR2 is YYNGEE. Here the CDR3 reads CASSVGPSGGEETQYF. CDR3 sequence (DNA): TGTGCCAGCAGCGTAGGTCCTAGCGGGGGGGAGGAGACCCAGTACTTC. Full variable domain (outside the CDR3, taken from reference TRBV9 and TRBJ2-5): DSGVTQTPKHLITATGQRVTLRCSPRSGDLSVYWYQQSLDQGLQFLIQYYNGEERAKGNILERFSAQQFPDLHSELNLSSLELGDSALYFCASSVGPSGGEETQYFGPGTRLLVL.

In this sample, this clone turned up a few times. The rearrangement joins TRBV5-1 to TRBJ1-2; 9 bases map to TRBD1. V lost 1 base, J lost 6 bases, and 4 bases stayed unmatched. The CDR3 sequence is 14 residues long. Germline loops: CDR1 SGHRS, CDR2 YFSETQ. CDR3 DNA: TGCGCCAGCAGCTTGAGCGGGACAGGGAATGGCTACACCTTC. Translated: CASSLSGTGNGYTF.

The genes are TRBV9 and TRBJ2-7; the match to TRBD2 covers 10 bases. The CDR3 length is 16 residues. J gave up 6 bases and V 0 bases, and 9 bases lay outside the gene matches. Germline values: CDR1 SGDLS, CDR2 YYNGEE. This chain's CDR3 is CASSVGPSGSPGEQYF. CDR3 DNA: TGTGCCAGCAGCGTAGGCCCTAGCGGGAGTCCGGGCGAGCAGTACTTC.

The V gene is TRBV5-1, the J gene TRBJ2-5; possibly TRBD2 for D (5 bases). CDR3 length equals 13 residues. V lost 4 bases and J 5 bases, leaving 12 bases between the germline ends. The germline V gene encodes CDR1 SGHRS and CDR2 YFSETQ. The CDR3 here is CASSVDSMETQYF. As DNA, the CDR3 is TGCGCCAGCAGCGTGGACTCCATGGAGACCCAGTACTTC.

V gene TRBV7-9 combines with J gene TRBJ1-3; D remains unclear. Germline V lookup: CDR1 SEHNR, CDR2 FQNEAQ (reference sequence). The CDR3 has 13 residues. Trimming took off 5 bases at V and 4 bases at J, with 9 bases between the two ends. The CDR3 DNA sequence: TGTGCCAGCAGCCCTCGATCCGGAAACACCATATATTTT. Amino acids: CASSPRSGNTIYF. The variable domain in full, completed from reference TRBV7-9 and TRBJ1-3, reads DTGVSQNPRHKITKRGQNVTFRCDPISEHNRLYWYRQTLGQGPEFLTYFQNEAQLEKSRLLSDRFSAERPKGSFSTLEIQRTEQGDSAMYLCASSPRSGNTIYFGEGSWLTVV.

This clone was seen once. The genes are TRBV7-8 and TRBJ2-5; tentative D call: TRBD1 (6 bases). Trimming shortened V by 1 base and J by 1 base, and 10 bases separated the two germline ends. In germline, CDR1 is SGHVS, CDR2 FQNEAQ. The CDR3 is made up of 15 amino acids. CDR3 region: CASSLETGIQETQYF. The CDR3 DNA follows: TGTGCCAGCAGCTTAGAAACAGGGATCCAAGAGACCCAGTACTTC.

The chain is built from TRBV11-2 and TRBJ2-5, with no clear D. Germline CDR1 SGHAT, CDR2 FQNNGV. Trimming pared 5 bases from V and 5 bases from J, leaving 9 bases between. The CDR3 extends over 12 amino acids. The CDR3 loop reads CASSPREETQYF. The DNA for the CDR3 is TGTGCCAGCAGCCCTCGAGAGGAGACCCAGTACTTC.

The rearrangement links TRBV9 to TRBJ1-1; the D gene is possibly TRBD1 (5 bases). V was cut by 2 bases and J by 0 bases, with 11 bases left in between. CDR3 size: 15 residues. Germline V CDR1 and CDR2: SGDLS, YYNGEE. CDR3 region: CASSVYRGVNTEAFF. In DNA form, the CDR3 reads TGTGCCAGCAGCGTCTACCGGGGGGTGAACACTGAAGCTTTCTTT.

As concerns this clone: Other DNA sequences from this sample encode an identical CDR3 as well. V and J are TRBV7-2 and TRBJ1-2; D gene ambiguous. Between the trimmed V and J ends, which lost 3 bases and 5 bases, there was a span of 10 bases. CDR3 length: 13 residues. Per the germline V gene, CDR1 is SGHTA and CDR2 is FQGNSA. The CDR3 sequence is CASSLDGLYGYTF. As DNA, the CDR3 is TGTGCCAGCAGCTTGGACGGACTTTATGGCTACACCTTC.

The chain uses TRBV29-1 and TRBJ1-5; 7 nucleotides match TRBD1. J was trimmed by 2 bases and V by 4 bases; bases with no gene match: 5. CDR3 length: 14 residues. Germline-derived CDR1 and CDR2 are SQVTM and ANQGSEA. CDR3 sequence reads: CSVGGTEGNQPQHF. The CDR3 region has the DNA TGCAGCGTTGGGGGGACAGAGGGCAATCAGCCCCAGCATTTT.

This rearrangement joins TRBV24-1 to TRBJ2-1; TRBD1 matches 8 bases. Germline CDR1 reads KGHDR; CDR2 reads SFDVKD. This CDR3 is built from 17 residues. J was trimmed by 0 bases and V by 7 bases; bases with no gene match: 10. Written as DNA, the CDR3 is TGTGCCACCAGCGACGCAGGGGGCCGCGGCTCCTACAATGAGCAGTTCTTC. This translates into CATSDAGGRGSYNEQFF.

The chain employs TRBV7-2 and TRBJ2-3; the D gene is possibly TRBD2 (7 bases). V lost 4 bases and J 0 bases, leaving 11 bases between the germline ends. The CDR3 totals 15 residues. CDR1 and CDR2 from the germline V gene are SGHTA and FQGNSA. The CDR3 DNA reads TGTGCCAGCAGCTGGGGGGGGCCGAGCACAGATACGCAGTATTTT. It specifies CASSWGGPSTDTQYF.

The rearrangement joins TRBV19 to TRBJ1-1, with D hard to call. The CDR3 sequence is 13 residues long. Trimming pared 4 bases from V and 3 bases from J, leaving 9 bases between. CDR1 is LNHDA and CDR2 is SQIVND in the germline V gene (reference sequence). The CDR3, as DNA: TGTGCCAGTAGTAGTGTGAGTCACACTGAAGCTTTCTTT. Protein product: CASSSVSHTEAFF. The full variable domain, in which reference TRBV19 and TRBJ1-1 provide the parts outside the CDR3, is DGGITQSPKYLFRKEGQNVTLSCEQNLNHDAMYWYRQDPGQGLRLIYYSQIVNDFQKGDIAEGYSVSREKKESFPLTVTSAQKNPTAFYLCASSSVSHTEAFFGQGTRLTVV.

The genes are TRBV15 and TRBJ1-5; 9 bases agree with TRBD1. The CDR3 loop spans 20 amino acids. In germline, CDR1 is LNHNV, CDR2 YYDKDF (reference sequence). Trimming at V came to 3 bases and at J to 2 bases, leaving 17 bases not matched to a gene. CDR3 bases: TGTGCCACCAGCAGGAGAGGGGGGGACAGGGCTTGGCCGGGCAATCAGCCCCAGCATTTT. Amino acid sequence: CATSRRGGDRAWPGNQPQHF.